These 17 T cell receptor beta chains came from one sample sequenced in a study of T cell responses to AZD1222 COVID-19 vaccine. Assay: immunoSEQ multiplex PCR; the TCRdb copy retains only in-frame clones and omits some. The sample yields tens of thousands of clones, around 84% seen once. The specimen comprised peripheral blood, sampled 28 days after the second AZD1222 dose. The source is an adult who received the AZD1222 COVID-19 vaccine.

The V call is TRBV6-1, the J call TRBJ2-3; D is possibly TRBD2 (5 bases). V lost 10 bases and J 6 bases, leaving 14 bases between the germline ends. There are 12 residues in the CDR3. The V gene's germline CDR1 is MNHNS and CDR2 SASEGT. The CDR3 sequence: CATRSGSDTQYF. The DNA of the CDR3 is TGTGCCACCCGATCGGGGTCCGATACGCAGTATTTT.

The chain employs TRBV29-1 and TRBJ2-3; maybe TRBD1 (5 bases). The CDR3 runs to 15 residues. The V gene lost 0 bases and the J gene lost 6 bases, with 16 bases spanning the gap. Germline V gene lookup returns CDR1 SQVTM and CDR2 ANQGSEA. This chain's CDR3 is CSVEDPWGRKDTQYF. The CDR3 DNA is TGCAGCGTTGAAGATCCGTGGGGCCGGAAGGATACGCAGTATTTT.

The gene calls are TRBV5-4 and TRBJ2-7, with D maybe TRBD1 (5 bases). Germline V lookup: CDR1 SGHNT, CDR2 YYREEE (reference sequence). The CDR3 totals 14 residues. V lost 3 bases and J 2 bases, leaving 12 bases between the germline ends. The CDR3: CASSSRQPPYEQYF. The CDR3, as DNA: TGTGCCAGCAGCTCCCGACAGCCCCCCTACGAGCAGTACTTC. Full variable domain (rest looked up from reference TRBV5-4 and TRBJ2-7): ETGVTQSPTHLIKTRGQQVTLRCSSQSGHNTVSWYQQALGQGPQFIFQYYREEENGRGNFPPRFSGLQFPNYSSELNVNALELDDSALYLCASSSRQPPYEQYFGPGTRLTVT.

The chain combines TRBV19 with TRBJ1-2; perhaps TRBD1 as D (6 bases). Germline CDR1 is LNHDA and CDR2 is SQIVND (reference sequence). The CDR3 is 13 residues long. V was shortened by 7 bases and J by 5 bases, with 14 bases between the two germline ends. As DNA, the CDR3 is TGTGCCAGTAAAGTCGCAGGGGAGTATGGCTACACCTTC. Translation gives CASKVAGEYGYTF.

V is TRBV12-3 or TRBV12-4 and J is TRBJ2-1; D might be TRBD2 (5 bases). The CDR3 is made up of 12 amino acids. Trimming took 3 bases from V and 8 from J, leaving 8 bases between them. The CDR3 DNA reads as TGTGCCAGCAGTTTTTTCGGGGATGAGCAGTTCTTC. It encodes CASSFFGDEQFF.

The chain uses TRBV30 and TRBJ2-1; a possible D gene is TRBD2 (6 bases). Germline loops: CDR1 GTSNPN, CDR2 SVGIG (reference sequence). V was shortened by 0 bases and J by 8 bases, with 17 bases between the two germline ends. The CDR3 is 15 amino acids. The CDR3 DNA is TGTGCCTGGAGTGTATCCGGGAGAGCCAGGGATGAGCAGTTCTTC. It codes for CAWSVSGRARDEQFF.

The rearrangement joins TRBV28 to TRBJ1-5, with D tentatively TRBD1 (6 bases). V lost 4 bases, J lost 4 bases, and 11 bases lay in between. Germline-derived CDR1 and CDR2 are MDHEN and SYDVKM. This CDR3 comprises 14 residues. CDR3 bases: TGTGCCAGCAGTTATGGGGGGCTGAATCAGCCCCAGCATTTT. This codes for CASSYGGLNQPQHF.

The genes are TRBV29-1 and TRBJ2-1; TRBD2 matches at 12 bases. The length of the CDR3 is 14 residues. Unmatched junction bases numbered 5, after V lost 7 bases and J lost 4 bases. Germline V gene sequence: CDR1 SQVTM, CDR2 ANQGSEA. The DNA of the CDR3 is TGCAGCGGGAGGACTAGCGGGGATTACAATGAGCAGTTCTTC. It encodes CSGRTSGDYNEQFF.

CDR3 protein: CASSLGFGQGATDGYTF. In DNA, the CDR3 is TGCGCCAGCAGCTTGGGGTTTGGACAGGGGGCGACCGATGGCTACACCTTC. V and J are TRBV5-1 and TRBJ1-2; 11 nucleotides match TRBD1. This CDR3 has 17 residues. J lost 6 bases, V lost 0 bases, and 10 bases had no gene match. The V gene's germline CDR1 is SGHRS and CDR2 YFSETQ.

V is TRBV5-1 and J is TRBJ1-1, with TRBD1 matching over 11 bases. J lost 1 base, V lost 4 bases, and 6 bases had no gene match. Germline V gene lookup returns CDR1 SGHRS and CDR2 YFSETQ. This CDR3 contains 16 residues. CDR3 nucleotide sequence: TGCGCCAGCAGCCTGGGGACAGGGGGTGCGAACACTGAAGCTTTCTTT. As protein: CASSLGTGGANTEAFF.

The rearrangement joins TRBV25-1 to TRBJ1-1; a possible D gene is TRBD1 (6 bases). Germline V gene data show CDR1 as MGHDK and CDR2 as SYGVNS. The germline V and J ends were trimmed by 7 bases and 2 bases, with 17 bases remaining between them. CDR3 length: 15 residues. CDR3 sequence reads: CASTKNFGTNTEAFF. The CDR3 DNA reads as TGTGCCAGCACCAAAAACTTCGGGACAAACACTGAAGCTTTCTTT.

The CDR3 reads CAWRSAGGAPEQFF. DNA of the CDR3: TGTGCCTGGAGATCAGCGGGGGGGGCCCCGGAGCAGTTCTTC. V gene TRBV30 combines with J gene TRBJ2-1, with TRBD2 matching 10 bases. Germline V lookup: CDR1 GTSNPN, CDR2 SVGIG (reference sequence). The CDR3 totals 14 residues. The J segment lost 10 bases and the V segment lost 3 bases, leaving 9 bases of the junction unmatched.

CDR3 bases: TGTGCCAGCAGCCCTCTAGCGGGACGATGGTACTTC. Protein product: CASSPLAGRWYF. The J gene is TRBJ2-7, the V gene TRBV27, with TRBD2 matching over 9 bases. Germline CDR1 MNHEY, CDR2 SMNVEV (reference sequence). The CDR3 has 12 amino acids. Trimming cost V 6 bases and J 12 bases; bases outside gene matches: 9.

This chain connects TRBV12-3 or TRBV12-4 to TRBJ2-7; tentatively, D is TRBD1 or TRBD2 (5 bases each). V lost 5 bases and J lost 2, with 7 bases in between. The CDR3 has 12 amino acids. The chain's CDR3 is CASSPGPYEQYF. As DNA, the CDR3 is TGTGCCAGCAGTCCGGGACCCTACGAGCAGTACTTC.

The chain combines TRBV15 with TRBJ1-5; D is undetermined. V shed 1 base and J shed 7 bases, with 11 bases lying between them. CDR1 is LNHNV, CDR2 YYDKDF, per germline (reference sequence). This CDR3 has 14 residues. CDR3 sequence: CATSRGLFSQPQHF. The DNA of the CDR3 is TGTGCCACCAGCAGAGGGCTATTCTCCCAGCCCCAGCATTTT.

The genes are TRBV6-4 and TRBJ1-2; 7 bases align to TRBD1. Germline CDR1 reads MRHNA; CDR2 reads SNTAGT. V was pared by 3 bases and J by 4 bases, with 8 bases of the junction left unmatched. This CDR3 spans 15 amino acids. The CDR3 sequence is CASSENRGVTYGYTF. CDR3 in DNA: TGTGCCAGCAGTGAGAACAGGGGTGTAACCTATGGCTACACCTTC.

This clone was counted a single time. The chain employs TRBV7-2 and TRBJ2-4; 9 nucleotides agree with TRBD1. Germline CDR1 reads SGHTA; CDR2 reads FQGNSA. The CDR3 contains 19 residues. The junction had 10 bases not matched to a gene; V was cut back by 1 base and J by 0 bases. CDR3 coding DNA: TGTGCCAGCAGCTTAGGTGGGCGGACAGGGGAGGGAGCCAAAAACATTCAGTACTTC. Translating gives CASSLGGRTGEGAKNIQYF.